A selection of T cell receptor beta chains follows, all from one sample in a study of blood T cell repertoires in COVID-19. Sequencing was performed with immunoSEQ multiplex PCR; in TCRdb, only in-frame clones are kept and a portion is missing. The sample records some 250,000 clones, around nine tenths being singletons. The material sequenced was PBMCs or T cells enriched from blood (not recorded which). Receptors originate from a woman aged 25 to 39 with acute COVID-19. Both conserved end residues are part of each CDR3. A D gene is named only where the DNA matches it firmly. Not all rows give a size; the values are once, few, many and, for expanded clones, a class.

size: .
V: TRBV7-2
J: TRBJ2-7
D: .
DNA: TGTGCCAGCAGCTTAGCGCCCCCCGGGTGGGAGCAGTACTTC
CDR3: CASSLAPPGWEQYF

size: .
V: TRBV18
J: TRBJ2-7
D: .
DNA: TGTGCCAGCTCACCATCCGGGGACTACGAGCAGTACTTC
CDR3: CASSPSGDYEQYF

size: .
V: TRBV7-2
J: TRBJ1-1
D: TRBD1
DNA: TGTGCCAGCAGCTACCTACCCCCACGACAGGGACTTGACACTGAAGCTTTCTTT
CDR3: CASSYLPPRQGLDTEAFF

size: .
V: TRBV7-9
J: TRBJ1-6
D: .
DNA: TGTGCCAGCAGCCCCGGACAAGGGGCAAACTTGTATAATTCACCCCTCCACTTT
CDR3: CASSPGQGANLYNSPLHF

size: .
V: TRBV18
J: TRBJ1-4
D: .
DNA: TGTGCCAGCTCACCACCACGGGGGAACAGCGAAAAACTGTTTTTT
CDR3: CASSPPRGNSEKLFF

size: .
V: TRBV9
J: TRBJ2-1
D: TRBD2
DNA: TGTGCCAGCAGCCCGGACGTTGCGGGGGGGCACAATGAGCAGTTCTTC
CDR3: CASSPDVAGGHNEQFF

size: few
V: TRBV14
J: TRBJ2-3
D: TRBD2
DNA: TGTGCCAGCAGCCCGGAGGAGGCTAGCGGGGGGCCCCCCACAGATACGCAGTATTTT
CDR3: CASSPEEASGGPPTDTQYF

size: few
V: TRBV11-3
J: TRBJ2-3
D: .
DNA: TGTGCCAGCAGCTTAGGGGCTAGCACAGATACGCAGTATTTT
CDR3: CASSLGASTDTQYF

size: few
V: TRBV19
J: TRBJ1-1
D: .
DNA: TGTGCCAGTAGTATTAGTAACACTGAAGCTTTCTTT
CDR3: CASSISNTEAFF

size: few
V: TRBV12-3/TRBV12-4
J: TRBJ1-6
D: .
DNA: TGTGCCAGCAGTTTAACTTTTTCACCCCTCCACTTT
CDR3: CASSLTFSPLHF

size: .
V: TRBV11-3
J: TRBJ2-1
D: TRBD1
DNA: TGTGCCAGCAGCCTCGGGGACAGCGCTTACAATGAGCAGTTCTTC
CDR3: CASSLGDSAYNEQFF

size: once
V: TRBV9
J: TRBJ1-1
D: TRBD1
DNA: TGTGCCAGCAGCCCCGGGACAGGGGAAGCTTTCTTT
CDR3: CASSPGTGEAFF

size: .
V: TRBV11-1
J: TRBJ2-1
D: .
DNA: TGTGCCAGCAGCTTCCTCAGAAACTACAATGAGCAGTTCTTC
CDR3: CASSFLRNYNEQFF

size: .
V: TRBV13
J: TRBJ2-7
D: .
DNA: TGTGCCAGCACGAAACGGGAACTCTACGAGCAGTACTTC
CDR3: CASTKRELYEQYF

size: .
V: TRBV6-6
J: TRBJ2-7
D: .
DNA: TGTGCCAGCAGTTACTCGGCTGGGGGCCTAGTCGAGCAGTACTTC
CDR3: CASSYSAGGLVEQYF

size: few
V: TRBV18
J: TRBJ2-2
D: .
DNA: TGTGCCAGCTCACCTACAGCTTCGAACACCGGGGAGCTGTTTTTT
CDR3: CASSPTASNTGELFF

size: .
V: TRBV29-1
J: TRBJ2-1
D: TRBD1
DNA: TGCAGCGAGGGGACAGGGGGGTACAATGAGCAGTTCTTC
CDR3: CSEGTGGYNEQFF

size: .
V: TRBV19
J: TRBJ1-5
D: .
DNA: TGTGCCAGTAGTATAGATACATACAATCAGCCCCAGCATTTT
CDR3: CASSIDTYNQPQHF

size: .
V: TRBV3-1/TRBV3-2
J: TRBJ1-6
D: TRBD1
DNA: TGTGCCAGCAGGGACAGGGATTCTTCACCCCTCCACTTT
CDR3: CASRDRDSSPLHF

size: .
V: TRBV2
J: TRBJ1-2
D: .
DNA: TGTGCCAGCAGTCAGGACACGGCGTCGCGGTCCTATGGCTACACCTTC
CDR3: CASSQDTASRSYGYTF

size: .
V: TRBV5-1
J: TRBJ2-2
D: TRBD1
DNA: TGCGCCAGCAGCTGGACAGGGGCCGGGGAGCTGTTTTTT
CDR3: CASSWTGAGELFF

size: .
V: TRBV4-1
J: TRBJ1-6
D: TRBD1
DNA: TGCGCCAGCAGCCAAGGGTCGGGACAGGTTAATTCACCCCTCCACTTT
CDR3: CASSQGSGQVNSPLHF

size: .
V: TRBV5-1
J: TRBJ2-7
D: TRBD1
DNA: TGCGCCAGCGGCGACGACAGGGGTAGCTCCTACGAGCAGTACTTC
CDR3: CASGDDRGSSYEQYF

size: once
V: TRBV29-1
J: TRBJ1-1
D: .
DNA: TGCAGCGTTGACTTCGGACACAGGAACACTGAAGCTTTCTTT
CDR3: CSVDFGHRNTEAFF

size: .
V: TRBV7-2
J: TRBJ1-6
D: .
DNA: TGTGCCAGCAGCTTAGGGGCCAGTGGTAACTCACCCCTCCACTTT
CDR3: CASSLGASGNSPLHF

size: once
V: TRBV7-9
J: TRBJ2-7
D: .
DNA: TGTGCCAGCAGCTCCCCCGCGCTCTACGAGCAGTACTTC
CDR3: CASSSPALYEQYF

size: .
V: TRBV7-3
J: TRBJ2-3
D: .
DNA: TGTGCCAGCAGCTTATCGACGGGAGCAGATACGCAGTATTTT
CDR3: CASSLSTGADTQYF

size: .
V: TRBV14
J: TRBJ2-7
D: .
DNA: TGTGCCAGCAGCGTACGAAACCGGGGTAGCGAGCAGTACTTC
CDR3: CASSVRNRGSEQYF

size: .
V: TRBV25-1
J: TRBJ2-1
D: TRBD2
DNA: TGTGCCAGCAGTGAATTAGCGGGGGGGCTGTGGGATGAGCAGTTCTTC
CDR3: CASSELAGGLWDEQFF

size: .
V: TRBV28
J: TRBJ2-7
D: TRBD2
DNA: TGTGCCAGCAGTTCACCCCGGGGGGTTGCTCAGCAGTACTTC
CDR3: CASSSPRGVAQQYF

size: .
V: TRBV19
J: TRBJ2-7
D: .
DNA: TGTGCCAGTAGTAGCGTTAGGGCGACAGCAGTAGACGAGCAGTACTTC
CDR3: CASSSVRATAVDEQYF

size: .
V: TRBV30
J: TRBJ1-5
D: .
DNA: TGTGCCTGGAGGCAGGGGTTGCGAGGCAATCAGCCCCAGCATTTT
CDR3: CAWRQGLRGNQPQHF

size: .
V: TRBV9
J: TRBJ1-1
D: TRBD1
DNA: TGTGCCAGCAGCGTAGTCACACCGGGACAGGGCGACACTGAAGCTTTCTTT
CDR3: CASSVVTPGQGDTEAFF

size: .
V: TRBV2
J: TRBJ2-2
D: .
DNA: TGTGCCAGCAGTGTCTCGGACACCGGGGAGCTGTTTTTT
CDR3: CASSVSDTGELFF

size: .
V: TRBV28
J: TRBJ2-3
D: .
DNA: TGTGCCAGCAGTGGAGAGTTAAGGGAGCGGCGCACAGATACGCAGTATTTT
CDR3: CASSGELRERRTDTQYF

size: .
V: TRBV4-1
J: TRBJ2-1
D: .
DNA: TGCGCCAGCAGCCAAGATAGCGGCAGCTACAATGAGCAGTTCTTC
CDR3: CASSQDSGSYNEQFF

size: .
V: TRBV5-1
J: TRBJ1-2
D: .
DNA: TGCGCCAGCAGCCCCCAAGGGGAAAGGAATGGCTACACCTTC
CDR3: CASSPQGERNGYTF

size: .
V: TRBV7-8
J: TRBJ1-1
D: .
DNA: TGTGCCAGCAGCCCGCAGACAATGAACACTGAAGCTTTCTTT
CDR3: CASSPQTMNTEAFF

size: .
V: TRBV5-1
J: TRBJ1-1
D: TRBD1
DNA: TGCGCCAGCCGGGACAGGGGGCCGAAGGATACTGAAGCTTTCTTT
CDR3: CASRDRGPKDTEAFF

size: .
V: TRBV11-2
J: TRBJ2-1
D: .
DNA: TGTGCCAGCAGCTTAGGGGGGCTCGATGAGCAGTTCTTC
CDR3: CASSLGGLDEQFF

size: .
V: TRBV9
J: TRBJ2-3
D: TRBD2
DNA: TGTGCCAGCAGCGCTCCTAAGTGGGCTAGCGGGGTGGTAGATACGCAGTATTTT
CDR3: CASSAPKWASGVVDTQYF

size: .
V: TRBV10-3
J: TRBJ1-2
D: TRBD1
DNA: TGTGCCATCCTGACAGGGGCGTATGGCTACACCTTC
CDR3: CAILTGAYGYTF

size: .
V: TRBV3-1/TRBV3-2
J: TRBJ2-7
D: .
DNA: TGTGCCAGCAGCGCCTCTCTACCCTACGAGCAGTACTTC
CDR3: CASSASLPYEQYF

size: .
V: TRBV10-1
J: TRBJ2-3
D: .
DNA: TGCGCCAGCAGTGGGGGCAGCACAGATACGCAGTATTTT
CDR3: CASSGGSTDTQYF

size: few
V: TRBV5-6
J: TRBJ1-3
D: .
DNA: TGTGCCAGCAGCTTGGCCTACAGCTCTGGAAACACCATATATTTT
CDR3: CASSLAYSSGNTIYF

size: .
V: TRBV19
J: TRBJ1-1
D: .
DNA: TGTGCCAGTAGATGGATGGGGGGGCAGACTGAAGCTTTCTTT
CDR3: CASRWMGGQTEAFF

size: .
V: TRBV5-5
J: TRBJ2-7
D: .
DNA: TGTGCCAGCAGCTTGTTAGCCTCCTACGAGCAGTACTTC
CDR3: CASSLLASYEQYF

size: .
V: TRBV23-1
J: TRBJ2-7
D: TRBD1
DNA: TGCGCCAGCACACAAAGCAGGGACAGGGTACGGGGTGAGCAGTACTTC
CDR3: CASTQSRDRVRGEQYF

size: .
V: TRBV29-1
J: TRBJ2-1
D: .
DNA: TGCAGCGTTGTAGGGGGCTCCTACAATGAGCAGTTCTTC
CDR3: CSVVGGSYNEQFF

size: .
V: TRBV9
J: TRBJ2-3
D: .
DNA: TGTGCCAGTACTTTAGGGGCTTCATACACAGATACGCAGTATTTT
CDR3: CASTLGASYTDTQYF

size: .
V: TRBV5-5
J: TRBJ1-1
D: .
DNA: TGTGCCAGCAGCTTGCGCACCCCCGTGGGGCTCACTGAAGCTTTCTTT
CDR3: CASSLRTPVGLTEAFF

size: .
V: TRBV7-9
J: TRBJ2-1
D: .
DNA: TGTGCCAGCAGCTCGTCTCGGAATGAGCAGTTCTTC
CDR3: CASSSSRNEQFF

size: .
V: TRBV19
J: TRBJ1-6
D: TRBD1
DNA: TGTGCCACCCGGACAGGGGAAGCTTCACCCCTCCACTTT
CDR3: CATRTGEASPLHF